A few counts support the clone carrying this T cell receptor (beta chain). MiXCR, applied by TCRdb to the RT-PCR reads, yields one record per CDR3 protein. This sample has fewer than 800,000 distinct CDR3 sequences, with 12% to 15% found just once. The sample was memory CD4+ T cells from blood. This sequence was found in a female donor in good health, serving as a healthy control.

The CDR3 reads CASSLRTGLNEKLFF. CDR3 DNA sequence: TGTGCCAGCAGCCTTAGGACAGGGCTGAATGAAAAACTGTTTTTT. This chain joins TRBV5-6 and TRBJ1-4, with 8 positions matching TRBD1. CDR3 size: 15 residues. The germline V gene has CDR1 SGHDT and CDR2 YYEEEE. The V and J ends lost 4 bases and 5 bases, in that order; junction bases with no gene match: 7.